Each of the 24 T cell receptor beta chains below was sequenced from the same sample in a study of blood T cell repertoires in COVID-19. The data were produced by immunoSEQ multiplex PCR, yet TCRdb's version contains in-frame clones alone and is incomplete. The sample contains approximately 61,000 clones, around four fifths of which appear only once. Sequencing input: peripheral blood. These TCRs come from a man aged 65 to 85 with acute or convalescent COVID-19.

The V gene is TRBV28, the J gene TRBJ2-7, with 7 nucleotides matching TRBD2. The V and J ends lost 3 bases and 4 bases, in that order; junction bases with no gene match: 12. Germline-derived CDR1 and CDR2 are MDHEN and SYDVKM. This CDR3 has 16 residues. The CDR3 reads CASSFSRQWGGYEQYF. As DNA, the CDR3 is TGTGCCAGCAGTTTCTCCCGACAGTGGGGGGGGTACGAGCAGTACTTC.

The rearrangement links TRBV5-1 to TRBJ1-4; 9 bases map to TRBD1. Germline loops: CDR1 SGHRS, CDR2 YFSETQ. With V trimmed by 0 bases and J by 10 bases, 7 bases remained unmatched. This CDR3 has 15 amino acids. The CDR3 DNA reads TGCGCCAGCAGCTTGGGGACAGGGGATGGTGGAAAACTGTTTTTT. Translation gives CASSLGTGDGGKLFF.

The rearrangement uses TRBV7-2 and TRBJ2-2, with 10 nucleotides matching TRBD2. V shed 10 bases and J 5 bases; nucleotides not matched to a gene: 10. This CDR3 contains 15 residues. Germline CDR1 reads SGHTA; CDR2 reads FQGNSA. The CDR3 region has the DNA TGTGCCACCCAGCCCGGACTAGCGGTTACCGGGGAGCTGTTTTTT. It codes for CATQPGLAVTGELFF.

The J gene is TRBJ2-2, the V gene TRBV29-1; perhaps TRBD1 as D (6 bases). The CDR3 runs to 14 residues. Germline CDR1 is SQVTM and CDR2 is ANQGSEA. V lost 3 bases, J lost 6 bases, and 14 bases lay in between. The CDR3 bases are TGCAGCGTTGATTCCCAGGGGCAGGCCGGGGAGCTGTTTTTT. Translating it yields CSVDSQGQAGELFF.

Points on this clone: The sample holds other DNA sequences that translate to the same CDR3. The chain uses TRBV28 and TRBJ2-7; TRBD2 matches 16 bases. Germline-derived CDR1 and CDR2 are MDHEN and SYDVKM. This CDR3 comprises 18 residues. After removal of 4 bases from V and 0 bases from J, the junction contained 6 bases not matched to a gene. The CDR3 region is CASSSPGTSGGVSYEQYF. DNA of the CDR3: TGTGCCAGCAGTTCCCCCGGGACTAGCGGGGGGGTCTCCTACGAGCAGTACTTC.

Only one count was recorded for this clone. The chain links TRBV9 to TRBJ2-7; D is possibly TRBD1 (6 bases). Trimming shortened V by 3 bases and J by 4 bases, and 14 bases separated the two germline ends. The V gene's germline CDR1 is SGDLS and CDR2 YYNGEE. The CDR3 loop spans 14 amino acids. The CDR3 region has the DNA TGTGCCAGCAGCGCACAGGGTCTTGGGTACGAGCAGTACTTC. Translating it yields CASSAQGLGYEQYF.

Written as DNA, the CDR3 is TGTGCCAGCAGTGGAGCGCAGGGCACCGGGGAGCTGTTTTTT. This translates into CASSGAQGTGELFF. This rearrangement joins TRBV2 to TRBJ2-2; D might be TRBD1 (5 bases). Trimming removed 4 bases from V and 4 bases from J, with 10 bases in between. This CDR3 comprises 14 residues. Germline values: CDR1 SNHLY, CDR2 FYNNEI.

This clone was detected a few times. This chain joins TRBV7-8 and TRBJ2-1; a possible D gene is TRBD1 (6 bases). The CDR3 covers 18 residues. Trimming removed 2 bases from V and 3 bases from J, with 20 bases in between. In germline, CDR1 is SGHVS, CDR2 FQNEAQ. CDR3 nucleotide sequence: TGTGCCAGCAGCTTAAGGGTTTTTGTGGGGGCCAACTACAATGAGCAGTTCTTC. Amino acid sequence: CASSLRVFVGANYNEQFF.

The V call is TRBV25-1, the J call TRBJ1-1; 8 nucleotides agree with TRBD1. V gave up 7 bases and J gave up 4 bases; unmatched junction bases: 8. The CDR3 loop spans 14 amino acids. Germline assignment: CDR1 MGHDK and CDR2 SYGVNS. CDR3 loop: CASTKGQESTEAFF. CDR3 bases: TGTGCCAGCACGAAGGGACAGGAAAGCACTGAAGCTTTCTTT.

This rearrangement joins TRBV5-8 to TRBJ1-1, with D unclear. CDR1 and CDR2 from the germline V gene are SGHTS and YDEGEE. The CDR3 is 15 amino acids. V was pared by 0 bases and J by 1 base, with 10 bases between. CDR3 DNA sequence: TGTGCCAGCAGCTTGGACCCCTTGAGGAACACTGAAGCTTTCTTT. Translating gives CASSLDPLRNTEAFF.

The rearrangement uses TRBV18 and TRBJ1-2; D might be TRBD1 (6 bases). Germline V gene data show CDR1 as KGHSH and CDR2 as LQKENI. The ends were cut back, 1 base at V and 6 bases at J, with 9 bases in the middle. CDR3 length equals 13 residues. Here the CDR3 DNA reads TGTGCCAGCTCACCACGGGGGGGCGATGGCTACACCTTC. As protein: CASSPRGGDGYTF. The variable domain in full, completed from reference TRBV18 and TRBJ1-2, reads NAGVMQNPRHLVRRRGQEARLRCSPMKGHSHVYWYRQLPEEGLKFMVYLQKENIIDESGMPKERFSAEFPKEGPSILRIQQVVRGDSAAYFCASSPRGGDGYTFGSGTRLTVV.

V usage is TRBV2 and J usage is TRBJ2-1; TRBD2 matches 10 bases. The CDR3 sequence is 13 residues long. Looked up from germline, CDR1 is SNHLY and CDR2 is FYNNEI. V was clipped by 7 bases and J by 9 bases; unmatched bases: 6. The DNA of the CDR3 is TGTGCCAGCAAGGGTCTAGCGGGGGTTGAGCAGTTCTTC. It specifies CASKGLAGVEQFF.

The chain employs TRBV5-1 and TRBJ2-3; 9 bases align to TRBD2. CDR3 length: 14 amino acids. Germline values: CDR1 SGHRS, CDR2 YFSETQ. Germline trimming cut 2 bases from V and 6 bases from J; bases unmatched to any gene: 4. DNA of the CDR3: TGCGCCAGCAGCTTAATAGCGGGGGCCGATACGCAGTATTTT. Translation: CASSLIAGADTQYF.

The rearrangement joins TRBV19 to TRBJ2-7; D is perhaps TRBD2 (5 bases). Trimming shortened V by 5 bases and J by 5 bases, and 13 bases separated the two germline ends. Per the germline V gene, CDR1 is LNHDA and CDR2 is SQIVND (reference sequence). The CDR3 spans 13 residues. DNA of the CDR3: TGTGCCAGTAGTTACCGGGAAAACGACGAGCAGTACTTC. This gives the protein CASSYRENDEQYF.

J is TRBJ1-2 and V is TRBV20-1; 12 bases match TRBD1. Unmatched junction bases numbered 14, after V lost 3 bases and J lost 6 bases. Per the germline V gene, CDR1 is DFQATT and CDR2 is SNEGSKA (reference sequence). The CDR3 runs to 17 residues. The CDR3, as DNA: TGCAGTGCTAGTTCCCGGGACAGGGGGCGTGGACAGGATGGCTACACCTTC. Its protein product is CSASSRDRGRGQDGYTF.

The chain recombines TRBV5-1 with TRBJ2-1; weak D call: TRBD1 (6 bases). V lost 0 bases, J lost 5 bases, and 9 bases lay in between. There are 14 residues in the CDR3. Germline-derived CDR1 and CDR2 are SGHRS and YFSETQ. CDR3 region: CASSLGGQNNEQFF. The CDR3 DNA follows: TGCGCCAGCAGCTTGGGGGGACAAAACAATGAGCAGTTCTTC.

This chain uses TRBV5-5 with TRBJ2-7; D perhaps matches TRBD2 (6 bases). In germline, CDR1 is SGHKS, CDR2 YYEKEE (reference sequence). V was trimmed by 0 bases and J by 4 bases, leaving 17 bases between them. The CDR3 spans 16 residues. Written as DNA, the CDR3 is TGTGCCAGCAGCTTGGACCTACAGGTCGCGGGGTACGAGCAGTACTTC. Its protein product is CASSLDLQVAGYEQYF.

The genes are TRBV2 and TRBJ2-1; the match to TRBD1 covers 8 bases. Germline values: CDR1 SNHLY, CDR2 FYNNEI. The CDR3 is made up of 13 amino acids. Trimming took 6 bases from V and 8 from J; bases not matched to a gene: 6. The CDR3 region is CASRAGGKDEQFF. The CDR3 DNA is TGTGCCAGCAGGGCAGGGGGCAAGGATGAGCAGTTCTTC.

This chain uses TRBV3-1 (or the pseudogene TRBV3-2) with TRBJ2-1, with 9 bases that match TRBD2. Germline trimming cut 4 bases from V and 7 bases from J; bases unmatched to any gene: 14. Germline lookup yields CDR1 LGHDT and CDR2 YNNKEL (reference sequence). This CDR3 has 17 residues. The CDR3 protein is CASSRRVAGARGNEQFF. DNA for the CDR3: TGTGCCAGCAGCCGCCGGGTAGCGGGGGCGCGTGGGAATGAGCAGTTCTTC.

The chain employs TRBV11-2 and TRBJ2-7, with 9 bases identical to TRBD1. The CDR3 length is 15 residues. Germline V gene sequence: CDR1 SGHAT, CDR2 FQNNGV. Trimming removed 0 bases from V and 4 bases from J; junction bases left unmatched: 4. CDR3 in amino acids: CASSLDGTGLYEQYF. DNA for the CDR3: TGTGCCAGCAGCTTAGACGGGACAGGGTTGTACGAGCAGTACTTC.

The chain uses TRBV5-1 and TRBJ2-1, with 7 bases identical to TRBD2. The CDR3 sequence is 16 residues long. Unmatched junction bases numbered 10, after V lost 0 bases and J lost 7 bases. Germline loops: CDR1 SGHRS, CDR2 YFSETQ. The CDR3 coding sequence is TGCGCCAGCAGCTTGGGAGGCGGTGGACTAGGGAATGAGCAGTTCTTC. The encoded protein is CASSLGGGGLGNEQFF.

This chain joins TRBV18 and TRBJ1-5; D unclear. Trimming removed 0 bases at V and 6 bases at J, with 6 bases between. CDR3 length: 13 amino acids. The germline gives CDR1 KGHSH, CDR2 LQKENI. The CDR3 sequence is CASSPPGGQPQHF. The CDR3 coding sequence is TGTGCCAGCTCACCACCGGGAGGTCAGCCCCAGCATTTT.

The chain employs TRBV5-4 and TRBJ1-1; D possibly corresponds to TRBD1 (5 bases). V was clipped by 0 bases and J by 4 bases, with 10 bases between them. The CDR3 spans 14 residues. The V gene's germline CDR1 is SGHNT and CDR2 YYREEE (reference sequence). The CDR3, as DNA: TGTGCCAGCAGCTTGGTCGGGGGTGGCACTGAAGCTTTCTTT. Translated, it gives CASSLVGGGTEAFF.

The chain recombines TRBV2 with TRBJ1-5; no definite D call. V was trimmed by 4 bases and J by 3 bases, leaving 10 bases between them. The CDR3 loop spans 14 amino acids. The germline gives CDR1 SNHLY, CDR2 FYNNEI. The CDR3 sequence is CASSARRFNQPQHF. In DNA form, the CDR3 reads TGTGCCAGCAGTGCTCGCAGATTCAATCAGCCCCAGCATTTT.